What follows are 10 T cell receptor beta chains derived from one specimen sequenced in a study of cytomegalovirus exposure and HLA in healthy donors. Use of 60 Vbeta and 13 Jbeta primers characterized the PCR. The method was immunoSEQ multiplex PCR; TCRdb's version includes in-frame clones alone and lacks a portion of them. The sample consists of some 190,000 clones, roughly 83% of them appearing once. The sequenced sample consisted of PBMCs. The receptors come from a woman in her forties or fifties in good health and CMV-seronegative.

The J gene is TRBJ2-3, the V gene TRBV10-2, with TRBD2 matching over 8 bases. Germline trimming cut 8 bases from V and 4 bases from J; bases unmatched to any gene: 8. This CDR3 has 14 residues. Germline-derived CDR1 and CDR2 are WSHSY and SAAADI. CDR3 nucleotides: TGCGCCAGCTTTAGCGGGGTCGGGCCAGATACGCAGTATTTT. This sequence encodes CASFSGVGPDTQYF.

The rearrangement uses TRBV20-1 and TRBJ1-2; D perhaps matches TRBD1 (6 bases). The CDR3 loop spans 11 amino acids. Germline V CDR1 and CDR2: DFQATT, SNEGSKA (reference sequence). V was pared by 7 bases and J by 3 bases, with 9 bases between. In DNA, the CDR3 is TGCAGTGTTGGGGGCGACTATGGCTACACCTTC. Translation gives CSVGGDYGYTF.

CDR3 in DNA: TGCGCCAGCAGCCAATTCGGCTCTGGGGCCAACGTCCTGACTTTC. Residues: CASSQFGSGANVLTF. V gene TRBV4-3 combines with J gene TRBJ2-6; D not certain. The germline V gene encodes CDR1 LGHNA and CDR2 YSLEER. Trimming stripped 2 bases from V and 0 bases from J, with 5 bases between. This CDR3 is 15 amino acids long.

CDR3 nucleotides: TGTGCCAGCAGCTTGCCTCCGGGGGTACGGTCCGGGGAGCTGTTTTTT. Protein sequence: CASSLPPGVRSGELFF. V is TRBV5-4 and J is TRBJ2-2; maybe TRBD2 (6 bases). CDR3 size: 16 residues. Germline loops: CDR1 SGHNT, CDR2 YYREEE (reference sequence). Trimming cost V 1 base and J 6 bases, with 16 bases left between them.

The J gene is TRBJ2-5, the V gene TRBV5-1; D gene ambiguous. The V end was cut by 5 bases, the J end by 1 base, with 6 bases between. The CDR3 consists of 12 residues. The V gene's germline CDR1 is SGHRS and CDR2 YFSETQ. The CDR3 coding sequence is TGCGCCAGCAGATGGAGCCAAGAGACCCAGTACTTC. Its translation is CASRWSQETQYF.

The chain carries TRBV7-2 and TRBJ2-7; 7 positions match TRBD1. V lost 7 bases to trimming and J lost 7 bases; unmatched junction nucleotides: 13. Per the germline V gene, CDR1 is SGHTA and CDR2 is FQGNSA. This CDR3 region has 14 residues. The CDR3 DNA reads TGTGCCAGCACCACCGGGACAGACCTTGGGGAGCAGTACTTC. Its translation is CASTTGTDLGEQYF. Together with reference TRBV7-2 and TRBJ2-7, the CDR3 gives the full variable domain: GAGVSQSPSNKVTEKGKDVELRCDPISGHTALYWYRQSLGQGLEFLIYFQGNSAPDKSGLPSDRFSAERTGGSVSTLTIQRTQQEDSAVYLCASTTGTDLGEQYFGPGTRLTVT.

V is TRBV9 and J is TRBJ1-1; D ambiguous. V was trimmed by 0 bases and J by 7 bases, leaving 13 bases between them. The CDR3 covers 14 residues. From germline, CDR1 is SGDLS and CDR2 YYNGEE. The DNA of the CDR3 is TGTGCCAGCAGCGTAGCTGCCATGAACGGTGAAGCTTTCTTT. Translation gives CASSVAAMNGEAFF.

V gene TRBV7-2 combines with J gene TRBJ1-1; 7 positions match TRBD1. Germline loops: CDR1 SGHTA, CDR2 FQGNSA. The J segment lost 5 bases and the V segment lost 5 bases, leaving 11 bases of the junction unmatched. This CDR3 comprises 15 residues. CDR3 nucleotides: TGTGCCAGCAGCCGGAACAGGGGCGTGGGTACTGAAGCTTTCTTT. It specifies CASSRNRGVGTEAFF.

The V call is TRBV6-5, the J call TRBJ1-1, with D perhaps TRBD1 (5 bases). Trimming shortened V by 6 bases and J by 3 bases, and 11 bases separated the two germline ends. The CDR3 consists of 13 residues. Germline CDR1 MNHEY, CDR2 SVGAGI. CDR3 sequence (DNA): TGTGCCAGCAGCGAAGCAGGGTACACTGAAGCTTTCTTT. As protein: CASSEAGYTEAFF.

Written as DNA, the CDR3 is TGTGCCAGCAGGGAGGGGGGAGGACAGGGGTCCTACGAGCAGTACTTC. Translating gives CASREGGGQGSYEQYF. J is TRBJ2-7 and V is TRBV27, with 9 bases that match TRBD1. V was clipped by 6 bases and J by 1 base; unmatched bases: 10. CDR3 length equals 16 residues. Per the germline V gene, CDR1 is MNHEY and CDR2 is SMNVEV (reference sequence).